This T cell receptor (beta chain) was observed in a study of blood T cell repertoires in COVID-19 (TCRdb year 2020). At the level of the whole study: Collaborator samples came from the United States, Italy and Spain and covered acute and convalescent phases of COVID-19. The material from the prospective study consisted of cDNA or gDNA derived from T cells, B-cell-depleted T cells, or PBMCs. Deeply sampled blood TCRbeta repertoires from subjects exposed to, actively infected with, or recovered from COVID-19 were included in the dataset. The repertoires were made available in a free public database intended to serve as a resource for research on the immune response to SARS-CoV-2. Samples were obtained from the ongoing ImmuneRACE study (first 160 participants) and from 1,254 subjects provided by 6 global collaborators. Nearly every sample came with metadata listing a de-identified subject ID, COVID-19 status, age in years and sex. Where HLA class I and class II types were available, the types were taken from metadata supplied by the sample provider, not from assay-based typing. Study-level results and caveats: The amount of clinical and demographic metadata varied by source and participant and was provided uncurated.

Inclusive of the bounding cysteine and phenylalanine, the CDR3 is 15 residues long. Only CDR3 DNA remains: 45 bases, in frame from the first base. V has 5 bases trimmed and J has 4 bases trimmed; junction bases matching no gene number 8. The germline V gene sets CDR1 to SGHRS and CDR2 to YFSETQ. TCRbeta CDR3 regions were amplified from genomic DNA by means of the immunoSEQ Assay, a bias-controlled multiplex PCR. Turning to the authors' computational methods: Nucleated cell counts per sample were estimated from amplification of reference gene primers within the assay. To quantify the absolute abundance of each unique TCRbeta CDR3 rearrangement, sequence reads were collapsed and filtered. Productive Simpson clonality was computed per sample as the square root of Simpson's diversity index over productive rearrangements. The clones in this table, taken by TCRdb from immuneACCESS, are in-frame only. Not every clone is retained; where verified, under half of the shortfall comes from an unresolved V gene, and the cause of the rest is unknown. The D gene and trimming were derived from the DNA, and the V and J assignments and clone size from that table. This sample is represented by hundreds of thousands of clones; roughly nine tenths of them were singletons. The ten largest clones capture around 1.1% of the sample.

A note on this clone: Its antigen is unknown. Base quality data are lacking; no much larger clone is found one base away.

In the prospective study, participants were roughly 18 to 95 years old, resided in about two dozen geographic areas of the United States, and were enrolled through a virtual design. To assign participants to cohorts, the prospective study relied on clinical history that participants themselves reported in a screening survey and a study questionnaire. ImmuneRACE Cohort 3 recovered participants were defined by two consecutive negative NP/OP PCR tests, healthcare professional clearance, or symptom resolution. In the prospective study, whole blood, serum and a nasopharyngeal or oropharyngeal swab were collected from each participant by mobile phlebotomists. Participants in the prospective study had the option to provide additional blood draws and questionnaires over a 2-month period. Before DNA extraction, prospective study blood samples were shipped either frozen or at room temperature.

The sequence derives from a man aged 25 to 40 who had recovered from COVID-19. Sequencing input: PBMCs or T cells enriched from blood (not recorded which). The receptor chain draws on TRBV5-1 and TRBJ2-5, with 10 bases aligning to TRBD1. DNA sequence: TGCGCCAGCAGAGCCGGGACAGGGGTGGGAGAGACCCAGTACTTC. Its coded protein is CASRAGTGVGETQYF.